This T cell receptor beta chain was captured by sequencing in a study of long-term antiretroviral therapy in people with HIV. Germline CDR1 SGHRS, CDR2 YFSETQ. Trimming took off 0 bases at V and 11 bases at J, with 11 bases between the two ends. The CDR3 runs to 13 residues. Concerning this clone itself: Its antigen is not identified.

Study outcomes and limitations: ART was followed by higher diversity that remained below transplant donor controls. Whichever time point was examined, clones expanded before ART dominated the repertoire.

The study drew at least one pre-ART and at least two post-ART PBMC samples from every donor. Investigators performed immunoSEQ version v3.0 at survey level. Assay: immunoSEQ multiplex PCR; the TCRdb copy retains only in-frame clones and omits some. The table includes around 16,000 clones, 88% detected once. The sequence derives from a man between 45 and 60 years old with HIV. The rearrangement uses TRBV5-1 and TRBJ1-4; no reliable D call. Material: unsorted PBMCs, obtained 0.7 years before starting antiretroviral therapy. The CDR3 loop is CASSLDNQEKLFF. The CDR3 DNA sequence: TGCGCCAGCAGCTTGGACAATCAGGAGAAACTGTTTTTT.